This T cell receptor (beta chain) was captured by sequencing in a study of response to subunit inactivated influenza vaccine. Regarding the study as a whole: The authors suggested that few new T cells are recruited per seasonal influenza vaccination.

This clonotype was observed a few times. The antigen is not known. TCRdb analysed the RT-PCR reads with MiXCR anew, one entry per CDR3 protein. The data show 710,000 or so distinct CDR3 sequences, about 15% seen once. Looked up from germline, CDR1 is MNHEY and CDR2 is SVGEGT. Trimming cost V 6 bases and J 1 base; bases outside gene matches: 5. The CDR3 is 16 amino acids. The clonotype comes from a man aged 45-60 years who received an inactivated influenza vaccine. The chain employs TRBV6-2 or TRBV6-3 and TRBJ2-2, with 10 positions matching TRBD2. This specimen was PBMCs from blood, taken approximately 13 days after vaccination. The CDR3 loop is CASRGLADLNTGELFF. DNA of the CDR3: TGTGCCAGCAGAGGACTAGCGGATTTGAACACCGGGGAGCTGTTTTTT.